The source of this TCR beta chain is a study of blood T cell repertoires in COVID-19. Looking at the study overall: The cDNA or gDNA used as material had been derived from T cells, B-cell-depleted T cells, or PBMCs.

The germline V gene encodes CDR1 MRHNA and CDR2 SNTAGT. Trimming cost V 4 bases and J 3 bases, with 6 bases left between them. This CDR3 has 13 amino acids. Original handling: Nucleated cell number was recorded as an estimate derived from reference gene primer amplification. Sequencing used immunoSEQ multiplex PCR; TCRdb keeps in-frame clones, though not all of them. From that table come the V and J calls and clone size; the DNA was used to work out D and trimming. The sample yields 60,000 or so clones, under 80% seen once. Sample: peripheral blood. The sequence derives from a human donor in a cohort sampled during active COVID-19. The chain combines TRBV6-4 with TRBJ2-2, with D unresolved. CDR3 DNA sequence: TGTGCCAGCAGTGCTACCTACACCGGGGAGCTGTTTTTT. Residues: CASSATYTGELFF.